One and the same sample provided the 10 T cell receptor beta chains below, sequenced in a study of T-cell reconstitution after alpha-beta-depleted transplantation in children. Unique molecular identifiers featured in how the TCRbeta library was prepared. TCRdb recomputed calls from the PCR reads with MiXCR, one row per CDR3 protein. In the table there are about a million distinct CDR3 sequences, about 30% of which are singletons. Source: PBMCs, mostly from graft donor cells, taken 360 days after TCRalphabeta/CD19-depleted stem cell transplant. These receptors came from a boy less than two years old who had a stem cell transplant for SCID, so the T cells may come from the graft donor.

This clonotype was counted a few times. V usage is TRBV30 and J usage is TRBJ2-4, with D perhaps TRBD1 (5 bases). This CDR3 spans 12 amino acids. Germline V lookup: CDR1 GTSNPN, CDR2 SVGIG (reference sequence). V lost 2 bases to trimming and J lost 4 bases, with 6 bases between them. The CDR3 sequence is CAWSRGKNIQYF. DNA for the CDR3: TGTGCCTGGAGTAGGGGAAAAAACATTCAGTACTTC.

This chain joins TRBV10-3 and TRBJ1-1; 7 nucleotides align to TRBD1. The CDR3 runs 14 residues. V lost 6 bases, J lost 3 bases, and 7 bases stayed unmatched. Looked up from germline, CDR1 is ENHRY and CDR2 is SYGVKD. CDR3 region: CAIRDTGADTEAFF. CDR3 coding DNA: TGTGCCATCAGGGACACAGGGGCAGACACTGAAGCTTTCTTT.

The rearrangement links TRBV18 to TRBJ2-1; unclear D gene. CDR3 length equals 14 residues. The V and J ends lost 0 bases and 5 bases respectively, with 8 bases between them. The germline gives CDR1 KGHSH, CDR2 LQKENI. The CDR3 DNA follows: TGTGCCAGCTCACCACCGTTTCCCGACAATGAGCAGTTCTTC. Protein: CASSPPFPDNEQFF.

The V and J genes are TRBV10-3 and TRBJ2-3; 7 positions match TRBD2. Germline CDR1 is ENHRY and CDR2 is SYGVKD. With V trimmed by 0 bases and J by 1 base, 7 bases remained unmatched. This CDR3 is built from 17 residues. CDR3 sequence: CAISESRTRGGTDTQYF. DNA of the CDR3: TGTGCCATCAGTGAGTCTCGGACTAGAGGGGGCACAGATACGCAGTATTTT.

This clonotype appeared a few times. This sequence joins TRBV7-4 and TRBJ1-1; TRBD1 might be the D (5 bases). Germline V gene sequence: CDR1 SGHVT, CDR2 SQSDAQ. This CDR3 has 13 residues. Trimming shortened V by 5 bases and J by 8 bases, and 15 bases separated the two germline ends. As DNA, the CDR3 is TGTGCCAGCAGCCCTCCTCCCAGGGACGAAGCTTTCTTT. Residues: CASSPPPRDEAFF.

This chain links TRBV10-3 with TRBJ1-2; D is unresolved. This CDR3 is built from 15 residues. CDR1 ENHRY and CDR2 SYGVKD come from the germline V gene. Trimming removed 2 bases at V and 0 bases at J, with 10 bases between. CDR3 nucleotide sequence: TGTGCCATCAGTGAGCGCGGTGAAGCTAACTATGGCTACACCTTC. Translating gives CAISERGEANYGYTF.

This clonotype was seen only a few times. CDR3 amino acids: CATSRWGGKSYEQYF. CDR3 nucleotide sequence: TGTGCCACCAGCAGATGGGGGGGGAAATCCTACGAGCAGTACTTC. This rearrangement joins TRBV15 to TRBJ2-7; TRBD2 agrees at 7 bases. Trimming took 2 bases from V and 1 from J; bases not matched to a gene: 5. CDR3 length: 15 residues. CDR1 is LNHNV and CDR2 is YYDKDF in the germline V gene (reference sequence).

The chain links TRBV19 to TRBJ2-7; 8 positions match TRBD1. The V segment lost 3 bases and the J segment 5 bases; nucleotides outside the gene matches: 6. There are 14 residues in the CDR3. The V gene's germline CDR1 is LNHDA and CDR2 SQIVND (reference sequence). The CDR3 protein is CASSIRGRGHEQYF. In nucleotides, the CDR3 is TGTGCCAGTAGTATTCGCGGCAGGGGGCACGAGCAGTACTTC.

V and J are TRBV6-1 and TRBJ1-1; D possibly corresponds to TRBD1 (5 bases). The CDR3 contains 13 residues. V lost 4 bases and J 4 bases, leaving 10 bases between the germline ends. Per the germline V gene, CDR1 is MNHNS and CDR2 is SASEGT. The CDR3 DNA reads TGTGCCAGCAGTGTCCGGGGGGTCACTGAAGCTTTCTTT. Translation gives CASSVRGVTEAFF.

The chain joins TRBV29-1 to TRBJ2-5; D perhaps matches TRBD1 (5 bases). The V and J ends lost 8 bases and 4 bases respectively, with 14 bases between them. The CDR3 runs 12 residues. In germline, CDR1 is SQVTM, CDR2 ANQGSEA. The DNA of the CDR3 is TGCAGCCTCAGGGTTGGCCCAGAGACCCAGTACTTC. Protein sequence: CSLRVGPETQYF.